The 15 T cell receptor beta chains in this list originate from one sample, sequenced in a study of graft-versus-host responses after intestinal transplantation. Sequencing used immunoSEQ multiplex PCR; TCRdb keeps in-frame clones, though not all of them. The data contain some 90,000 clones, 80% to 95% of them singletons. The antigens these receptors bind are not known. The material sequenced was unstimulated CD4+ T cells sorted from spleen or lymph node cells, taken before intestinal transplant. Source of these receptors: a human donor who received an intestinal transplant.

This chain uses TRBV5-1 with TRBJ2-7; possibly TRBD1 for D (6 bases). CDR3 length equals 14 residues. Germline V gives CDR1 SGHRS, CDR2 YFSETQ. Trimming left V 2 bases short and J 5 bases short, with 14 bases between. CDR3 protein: CASSFDPQGHEQYF. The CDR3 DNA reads TGCGCCAGCAGCTTCGACCCACAGGGCCACGAGCAGTACTTC.

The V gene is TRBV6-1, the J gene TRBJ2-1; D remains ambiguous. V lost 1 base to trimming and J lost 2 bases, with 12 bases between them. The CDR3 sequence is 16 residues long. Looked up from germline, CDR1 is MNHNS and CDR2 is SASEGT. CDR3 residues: CASSEVAGSTYNEQFF. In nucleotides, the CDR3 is TGTGCCAGCAGTGAAGTGGCAGGCTCAACCTACAATGAGCAGTTCTTC.

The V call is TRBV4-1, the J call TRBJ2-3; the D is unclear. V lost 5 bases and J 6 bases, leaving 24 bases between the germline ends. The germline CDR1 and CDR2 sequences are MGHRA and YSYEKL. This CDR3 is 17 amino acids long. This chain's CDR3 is CASSYPRKGSPSDTQYF. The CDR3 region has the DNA TGCGCCAGCAGCTACCCCAGGAAGGGCAGTCCCTCGGATACGCAGTATTTT.

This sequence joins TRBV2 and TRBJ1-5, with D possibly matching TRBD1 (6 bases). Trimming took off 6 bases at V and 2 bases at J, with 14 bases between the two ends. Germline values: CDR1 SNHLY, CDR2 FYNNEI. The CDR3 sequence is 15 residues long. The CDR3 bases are TGTGCCAGCAGGGCAGGGGACGGAGGCAATCAGCCCCAGCATTTT. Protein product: CASRAGDGGNQPQHF.

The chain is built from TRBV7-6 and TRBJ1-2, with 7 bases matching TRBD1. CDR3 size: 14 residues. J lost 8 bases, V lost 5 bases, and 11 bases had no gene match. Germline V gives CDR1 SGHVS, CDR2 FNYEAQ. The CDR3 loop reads CASSPFPRGQGYTF. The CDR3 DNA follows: TGTGCCAGCAGCCCTTTTCCTAGGGGGCAAGGCTACACCTTC.

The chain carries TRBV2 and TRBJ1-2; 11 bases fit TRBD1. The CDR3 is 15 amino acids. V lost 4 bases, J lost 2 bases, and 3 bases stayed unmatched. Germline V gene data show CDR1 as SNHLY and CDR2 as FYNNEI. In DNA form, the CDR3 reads TGTGCCAGCAGTGTGGGGGACAGGGGGAACTATGGCTACACCTTC. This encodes CASSVGDRGNYGYTF.

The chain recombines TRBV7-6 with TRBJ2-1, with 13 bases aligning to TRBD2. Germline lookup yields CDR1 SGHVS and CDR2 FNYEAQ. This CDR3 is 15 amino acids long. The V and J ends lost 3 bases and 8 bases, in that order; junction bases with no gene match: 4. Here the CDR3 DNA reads TGTGCCAGCAGCTTTCGGACTAGCGGGAGCTATGAGCAGTTCTTC. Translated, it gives CASSFRTSGSYEQFF. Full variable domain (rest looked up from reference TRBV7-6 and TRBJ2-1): GAGVSQSPRYKVTKRGQDVALRCDPISGHVSLYWYRQALGQGPEFLTYFNYEAQQDKSGLPNDRFSAERPEGSISTLTIQRTEQRDSAMYRCASSFRTSGSYEQFFGPGTRLTVL.

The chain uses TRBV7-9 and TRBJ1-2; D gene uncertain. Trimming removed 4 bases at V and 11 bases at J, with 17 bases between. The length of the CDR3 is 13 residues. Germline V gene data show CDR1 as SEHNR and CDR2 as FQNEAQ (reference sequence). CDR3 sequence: CASSSGRVGGYTF. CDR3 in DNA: TGTGCCAGCAGCTCCGGACGGGTTGGAGGGTACACCTTC.

CDR3 in amino acids: CASSKGTLNQPQHF. CDR3 coding DNA: TGTGCCAGCAGCAAGGGCACACTCAATCAGCCCCAGCATTTT. J is TRBJ1-5 and V is TRBV9; D ambiguous. V dropped 4 bases and J dropped 3 bases, with 11 bases sitting between them. This CDR3 is 14 amino acids long. CDR1 and CDR2 (germline): SGDLS, YYNGEE. Variable domain in full (rest from reference TRBV9 and TRBJ1-5): DSGVTQTPKHLITATGQRVTLRCSPRSGDLSVYWYQQSLDQGLQFLIQYYNGEERAKGNILERFSAQQFPDLHSELNLSSLELGDSALYFCASSKGTLNQPQHFGDGTRLSIL.

For the CDR3, the DNA is TGTGCCAGCAGCTTGGTACAGGCTAATCAGCCCCAGCATTTT. It codes for CASSLVQANQPQHF. The chain carries TRBV7-8 and TRBJ1-5, with a tentative D call TRBD1 (5 bases). Germline CDR1 and CDR2: SGHVS and FQNEAQ. The germline V and J ends were trimmed by 3 bases and 4 bases, with 10 bases remaining between them. This CDR3 contains 14 residues.

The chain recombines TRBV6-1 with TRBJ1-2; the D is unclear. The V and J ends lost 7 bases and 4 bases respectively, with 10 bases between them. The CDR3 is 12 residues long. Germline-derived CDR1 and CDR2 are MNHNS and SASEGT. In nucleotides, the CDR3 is TGTGCCAGCACGGGCAGAGGCTATGGCTACACCTTC. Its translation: CASTGRGYGYTF.

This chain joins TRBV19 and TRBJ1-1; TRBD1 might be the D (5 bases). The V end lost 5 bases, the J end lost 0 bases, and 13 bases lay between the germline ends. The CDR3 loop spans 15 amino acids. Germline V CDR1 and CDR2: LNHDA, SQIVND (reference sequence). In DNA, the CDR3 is TGTGCCAGTAGTTCAATCAGGGATCTGAACACTGAAGCTTTCTTT. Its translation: CASSSIRDLNTEAFF.

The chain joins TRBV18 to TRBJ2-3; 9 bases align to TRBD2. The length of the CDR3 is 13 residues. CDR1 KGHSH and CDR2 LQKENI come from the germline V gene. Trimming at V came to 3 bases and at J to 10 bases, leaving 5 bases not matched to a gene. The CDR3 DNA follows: TGTGCCAGCTCACCCGCGGGAGGGGGGCCGCAGTATTTT. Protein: CASSPAGGGPQYF.

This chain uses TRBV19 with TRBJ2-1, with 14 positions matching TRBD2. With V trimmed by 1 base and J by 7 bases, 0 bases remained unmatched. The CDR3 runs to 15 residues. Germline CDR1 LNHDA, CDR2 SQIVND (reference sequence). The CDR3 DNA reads TGTGCCAGTAGTATAGGGACTAGCGGGAGGAATGAGCAGTTCTTC. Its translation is CASSIGTSGRNEQFF.

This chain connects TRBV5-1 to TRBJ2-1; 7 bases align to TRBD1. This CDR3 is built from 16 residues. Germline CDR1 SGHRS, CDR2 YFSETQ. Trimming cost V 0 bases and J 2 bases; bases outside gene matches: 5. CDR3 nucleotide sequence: TGCGCCAGCAGCTTGGAAAACAGGGGACCCTACAATGAGCAGTTCTTC. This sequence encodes CASSLENRGPYNEQFF.